This is a list of T cell receptor beta chains from one sample in a study of cytomegalovirus exposure and HLA in healthy donors. Profiled with immunoSEQ multiplex PCR; TCRdb holds only in-frame clones, not every one. The top ten hold over 2% of the sample, which has around 130,000 clones, about 70% seen once. Sequencing was carried out using PBMCs. Receptors originate from an older woman in good health and CMV-seropositive. CDR3s include the opening cysteine and the closing phenylalanine or tryptophan. D genes are given only for firm matches. Clone size is given for some rows only: seen once, a few or many times, or a class if the clone is expanded.

CDR3nt: TGTGCCAGCCGCCCACAGGGGGGGAGCACTGAAGCTTTCTTT; CDR3aa: CASRPQGGSTEAFF; v_gene: TRBV27; j_gene: TRBJ1-1; abundance: once; d_gene: TRBD1
CDR3nt: TGTGCCAGCAGTTACCTACAGGGGAACTATGGCTACACCTTC; CDR3aa: CASSYLQGNYGYTF; v_gene: TRBV6-5; j_gene: TRBJ1-2; abundance: -; d_gene: TRBD1
CDR3nt: TGTGCCAGCAGCTCGACAGTCTACGAGCAGTACTTC; CDR3aa: CASSSTVYEQYF; v_gene: TRBV5-4; j_gene: TRBJ2-7; abundance: -; d_gene: -
CDR3nt: TGTGCCAGTACCGCGGCGGGTCGAGGGTCCCCAGATACGCAGTATTTT; CDR3aa: CASTAAGRGSPDTQYF; v_gene: TRBV19; j_gene: TRBJ2-3; abundance: once; d_gene: -
CDR3nt: TGTGCCAGCTCACCACCGGCAGGGGGCATGAACGAGCGGTACTTC; CDR3aa: CASSPPAGGMNERYF; v_gene: TRBV18; j_gene: TRBJ2-7; abundance: -; d_gene: TRBD1
CDR3nt: TGTGCCAGCAGCCCCTCAGGGGGCGGCGAACTCGGTGGCTACACCTTC; CDR3aa: CASSPSGGGELGGYTF; v_gene: TRBV4-2; j_gene: TRBJ1-2; abundance: -; d_gene: TRBD1
CDR3nt: TGCGCCAGCAGCCCCCGGGACATCTTGACCTACGAGCAGTACTTC; CDR3aa: CASSPRDILTYEQYF; v_gene: TRBV5-1; j_gene: TRBJ2-7; abundance: few; d_gene: -
CDR3nt: TGTGCCAGCAGTTTTAAGGGGGATGAGCAGTTCTTC; CDR3aa: CASSFKGDEQFF; v_gene: TRBV28; j_gene: TRBJ2-1; abundance: -; d_gene: -
CDR3nt: TGTGCCAGCAAGGCCCTGGCGGATCTTGGAAACACCATATATTTT; CDR3aa: CASKALADLGNTIYF; v_gene: TRBV6-5; j_gene: TRBJ1-3; abundance: -; d_gene: -
CDR3nt: TGTGCCAGTTTCCAGGGGGGTGGAAACTATGGCTACACCTTC; CDR3aa: CASFQGGGNYGYTF; v_gene: TRBV6-5; j_gene: TRBJ1-2; abundance: -; d_gene: TRBD1
CDR3nt: TGTGCCAGCAGCACCAGGGGACAAACCTACGAGCAGTACTTC; CDR3aa: CASSTRGQTYEQYF; v_gene: TRBV11-1; j_gene: TRBJ2-7; abundance: -; d_gene: -
CDR3nt: TGCGCCAGCAGCGCCGGGACAGATCAAAACATTCAGTACTTC; CDR3aa: CASSAGTDQNIQYF; v_gene: TRBV5-1; j_gene: TRBJ2-4; abundance: -; d_gene: TRBD1
CDR3nt: TGTGCCAGCAGCCAAGAATTGCTTTCGGGAGAGGGCTACACCTTC; CDR3aa: CASSQELLSGEGYTF; v_gene: TRBV14; j_gene: TRBJ1-2; abundance: -; d_gene: -
CDR3nt: TGTGCCAACAGCTACGGTGGGGGGAAACTGTTTTTT; CDR3aa: CANSYGGGKLFF; v_gene: TRBV6-5; j_gene: TRBJ1-4; abundance: few; d_gene: -
CDR3nt: TGCGCCAGCAGCCCCAGGTCGCCAAGCACAGATACGCAGTATTTT; CDR3aa: CASSPRSPSTDTQYF; v_gene: TRBV5-1; j_gene: TRBJ2-3; abundance: few; d_gene: -
CDR3nt: TGTGCCAGCAGCAAAGATGGGACAGGGGGAAACACCATATATTTT; CDR3aa: CASSKDGTGGNTIYF; v_gene: TRBV21-1; j_gene: TRBJ1-3; abundance: -; d_gene: -
CDR3nt: TGCAGCGTTACCGGGACACTAGCCAAAAACATTCAGTACTTC; CDR3aa: CSVTGTLAKNIQYF; v_gene: TRBV29-1; j_gene: TRBJ2-4; abundance: -; d_gene: -
CDR3nt: TGTGCTTCGGTCGGGTCCGGGACAGGGGGCGAGTCACCCCTCCACTTT; CDR3aa: CASVGSGTGGESPLHF; v_gene: TRBV7-9; j_gene: TRBJ1-6; abundance: -; d_gene: TRBD1
CDR3nt: TGTGCCAGCAGTTACTCCCGACAGAGGAACACCATATATTTT; CDR3aa: CASSYSRQRNTIYF; v_gene: TRBV6-5; j_gene: TRBJ1-3; abundance: few; d_gene: -
CDR3nt: TGTGCCATCAGCAATTCCTACAATGAGCAGTTCTTC; CDR3aa: CAISNSYNEQFF; v_gene: TRBV10-3; j_gene: TRBJ2-1; abundance: -; d_gene: -
CDR3nt: TGTGCCAGCAGTGAAGTAGGGGACGAGCAGTACTTC; CDR3aa: CASSEVGDEQYF; v_gene: TRBV6-1; j_gene: TRBJ2-7; abundance: -; d_gene: -
CDR3nt: TGTGCCAGCTCCCAGAACGGGGGGGACGGGCAGGCCCTCCACTTT; CDR3aa: CASSQNGGDGQALHF; v_gene: TRBV18; j_gene: TRBJ1-6; abundance: once; d_gene: -
CDR3nt: TGCGCCAGCAGCAATGGCGGGACAGGGGGTTGGACTGAAGCTTTCTTT; CDR3aa: CASSNGGTGGWTEAFF; v_gene: TRBV5-1; j_gene: TRBJ1-1; abundance: -; d_gene: TRBD1
CDR3nt: TGTGCCAGCAGTGGTGAACAGGGGGCGAACACTGAAGCTTTCTTT; CDR3aa: CASSGEQGANTEAFF; v_gene: TRBV2; j_gene: TRBJ1-1; abundance: -; d_gene: TRBD1
CDR3nt: TGTGCCAGCAGCCCCAGGACAGTAATCTCCTACAATGAGCAGTTCTTC; CDR3aa: CASSPRTVISYNEQFF; v_gene: TRBV7-6; j_gene: TRBJ2-1; abundance: -; d_gene: -
CDR3nt: TGTGCCAGCAGTTCGACAAGGACAGGGAGGTATTCACCCCTCCACTTT; CDR3aa: CASSSTRTGRYSPLHF; v_gene: TRBV6-5; j_gene: TRBJ1-6; abundance: -; d_gene: TRBD1
CDR3nt: TGTGCCAGCAGCCGGGAGACCCAGTACTTC; CDR3aa: CASSRETQYF; v_gene: TRBV6-6; j_gene: TRBJ2-5; abundance: -; d_gene: -
CDR3nt: TGTGCCAGCAGTTATTGGCAGGGGAACACTGAAGCTTTCTTT; CDR3aa: CASSYWQGNTEAFF; v_gene: TRBV6-5; j_gene: TRBJ1-1; abundance: -; d_gene: -
CDR3nt: TGTGCCAGCAGTGAGACCAGGGATAGAACAGATACGCAGTATTTT; CDR3aa: CASSETRDRTDTQYF; v_gene: TRBV6-1; j_gene: TRBJ2-3; abundance: many; d_gene: -